Below, one T cell receptor beta chain is given with its context. Its antigen is undetermined. This specimen belongs to a study of T cell clonotyping in hematopoietic cell transplantation. Study-wide background: Pretransplant recipient samples were taken after cytoreduction. Study outcomes and limitations: Recipient TCR diversity dropped after transplant; expanded clonotypes rose from day 30 to 180. No sorting was done, leaving CD4 and CD8 contributions mixed.

Indicated time point: recipient sample about 28 days before transplant, after cytoreduction. Germline V CDR1 and CDR2: SQVTM, ANQGSEA. The V end lost 6 bases, the J end lost 0 bases, and 9 bases lay between the germline ends. CDR3 length equals 12 residues. Produced via immunoSEQ multiplex PCR; TCRdb's table is partial and in-frame only. In the table there are several thousand clones, approximately 86% of which are singletons. The sample was peripheral blood mononuclear cells, taken before stem cell transplant. This TCR came from a man aged 25-45 years with acute myeloid leukemia. Some clones in this sample may be carry-over from other donors' samples. V gene TRBV29-1 combines with J gene TRBJ2-7; D gene unclear. CDR3 nucleotide sequence: TGCAGCGTCCCGTCCAGCTCCTACGAGCAGTACTTC. Translated: CSVPSSSYEQYF.